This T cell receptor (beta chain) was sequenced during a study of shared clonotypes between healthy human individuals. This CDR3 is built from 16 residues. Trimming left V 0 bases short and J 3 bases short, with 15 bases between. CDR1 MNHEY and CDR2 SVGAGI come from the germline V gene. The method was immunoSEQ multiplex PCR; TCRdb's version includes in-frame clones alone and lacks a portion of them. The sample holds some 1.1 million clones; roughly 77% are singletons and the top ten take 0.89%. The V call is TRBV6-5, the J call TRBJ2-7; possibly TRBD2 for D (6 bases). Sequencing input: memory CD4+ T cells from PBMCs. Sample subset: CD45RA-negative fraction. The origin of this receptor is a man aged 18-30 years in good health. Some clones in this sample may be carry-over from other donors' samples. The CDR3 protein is CASSYSSGRRDYEQYF. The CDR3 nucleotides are TGTGCCAGCAGTTACTCGAGCGGGCGGAGAGACTACGAGCAGTACTTC.